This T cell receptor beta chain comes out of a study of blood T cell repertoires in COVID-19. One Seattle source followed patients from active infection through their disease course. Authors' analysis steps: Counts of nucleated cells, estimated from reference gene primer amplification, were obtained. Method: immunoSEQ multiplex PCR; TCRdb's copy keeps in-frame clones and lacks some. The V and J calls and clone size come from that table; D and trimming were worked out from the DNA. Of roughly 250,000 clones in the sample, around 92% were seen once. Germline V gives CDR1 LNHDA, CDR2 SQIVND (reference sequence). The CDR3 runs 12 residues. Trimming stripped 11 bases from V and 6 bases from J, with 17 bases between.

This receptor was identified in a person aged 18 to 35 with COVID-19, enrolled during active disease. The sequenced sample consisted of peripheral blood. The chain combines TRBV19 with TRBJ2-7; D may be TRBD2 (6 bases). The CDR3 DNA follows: TGTGCCTCGAACGGAGGGGTCGGCGAGCAGTACTTC. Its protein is CASNGGVGEQYF.